The T cell receptor beta chain under discussion was sequenced for a study of T cell changes during pregnancy in multiple sclerosis (dated by TCRdb to the late 2010s). Background for the entire study: Changes in the T cell repertoire over the course of pregnancy were examined in this study in women with multiple sclerosis.

This clone was seen once. Its antigen is unknown. Base qualities are not provided; no much larger clone lies one nucleotide away. The library was built by means of the immunoSEQ multiplex PCR assay. The table comes from immuneACCESS by way of TCRdb, which keeps in-frame sequences with V and J called. Part of the clones is missing from these tables; in studies checked, under half for an unresolved V gene and the rest for unknown reasons. The sample records fewer than 45,000 clones, approximately 89% of which are singletons. The ten largest clones add up to 0.78% of the sample. Looking up the germline V gene yields CDR1 MDHEN and CDR2 SYDVKM. Trimming removed 5 bases from V and 3 bases from J, leaving 11 bases between the germline ends. From cysteine to phenylalanine, the CDR3 is 13 amino acids long. Only the CDR3 region is kept as DNA, spanning 39 bases read in frame from base 1.

Source: CD4+ T cells from peripheral blood mononuclear cells, taken after pregnancy. This sequence originates from a female donor in good health, enrolled as a control in a pregnancy study. In this chain, TRBV28 is recombined with TRBJ2-7; D gene: possibly TRBD2, on 6 matching bases. This receptor has the CDR3 CASSPGDLYEQYF. In nucleotides, the sequence is TGTGCCAGCAGTCCGGGAGACCTCTACGAGCAGTACTTC.